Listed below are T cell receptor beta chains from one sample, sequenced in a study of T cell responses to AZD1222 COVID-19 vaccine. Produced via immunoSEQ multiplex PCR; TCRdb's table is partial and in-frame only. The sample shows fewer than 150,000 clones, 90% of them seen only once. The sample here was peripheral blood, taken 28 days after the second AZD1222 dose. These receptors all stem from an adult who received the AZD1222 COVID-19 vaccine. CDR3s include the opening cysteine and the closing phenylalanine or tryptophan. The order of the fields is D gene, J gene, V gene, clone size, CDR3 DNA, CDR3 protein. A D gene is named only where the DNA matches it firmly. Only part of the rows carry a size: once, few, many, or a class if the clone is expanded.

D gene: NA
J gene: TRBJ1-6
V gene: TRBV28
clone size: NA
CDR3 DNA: TGTGCCAGCAGTTTCAGGGGCCCAGGTTCACCCCTCCACTTT
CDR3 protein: CASSFRGPGSPLHF

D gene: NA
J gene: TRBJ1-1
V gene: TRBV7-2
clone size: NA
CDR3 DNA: TGTGCCAGCAGCCAATCACGGGCGAACACTGAAGCTTTCTTT
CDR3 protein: CASSQSRANTEAFF

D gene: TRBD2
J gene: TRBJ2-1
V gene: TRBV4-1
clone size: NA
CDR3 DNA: TGCGCCAGCAGCCAAGATTTGGGGCGACTAGCGGGGGGGTTCAATGAGCAGTTCTTC
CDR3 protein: CASSQDLGRLAGGFNEQFF

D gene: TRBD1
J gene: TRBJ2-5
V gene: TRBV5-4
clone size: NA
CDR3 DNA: TGTGCCAGCAGCACATACAGGGGGGAGGAGACCCAGTACTTC
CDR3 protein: CASSTYRGEETQYF

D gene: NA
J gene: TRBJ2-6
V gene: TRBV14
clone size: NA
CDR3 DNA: TGTGCCAGCAGCCCTGGCGGGGCTGGGGCCAACGTCCTGACTTTC
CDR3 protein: CASSPGGAGANVLTF

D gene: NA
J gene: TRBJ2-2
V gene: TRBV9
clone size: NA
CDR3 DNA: TGTGCCAGCAGCCCAAGGGGGACTCCTAACACCGGGGAGCTGTTTTTT
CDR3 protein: CASSPRGTPNTGELFF

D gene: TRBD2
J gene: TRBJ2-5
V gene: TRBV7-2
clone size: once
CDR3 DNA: TGTGCCAGCAGCCCCCGGAGAGCGGGGGGGCGGGAGACCCAGTACTTC
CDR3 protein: CASSPRRAGGRETQYF

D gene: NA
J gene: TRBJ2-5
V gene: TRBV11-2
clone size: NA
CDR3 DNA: TGTGCCACGCTGGGGTACCAAGAGACCCAGTACTTC
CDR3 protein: CATLGYQETQYF

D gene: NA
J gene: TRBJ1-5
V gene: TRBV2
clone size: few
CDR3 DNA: TGTGCCAGTCAAGGGGGTCTAGGGCGGAATCAGCCCCAGCATTTT
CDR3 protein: CASQGGLGRNQPQHF

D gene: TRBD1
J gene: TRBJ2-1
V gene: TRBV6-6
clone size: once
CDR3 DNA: TGTGCCAGCAGTTACACAGGGGTAAGGAGGAATGAGCAGTTCTTC
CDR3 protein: CASSYTGVRRNEQFF

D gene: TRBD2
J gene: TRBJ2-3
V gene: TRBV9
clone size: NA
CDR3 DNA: TGTGCCAGCAGTTTCGGGGGGGATACGCAGTATTTT
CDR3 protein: CASSFGGDTQYF

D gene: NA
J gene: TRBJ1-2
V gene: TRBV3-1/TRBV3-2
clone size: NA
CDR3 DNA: TGTGCCAGCAGCCAATATAGGCTTGGCTACACCTTC
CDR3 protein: CASSQYRLGYTF

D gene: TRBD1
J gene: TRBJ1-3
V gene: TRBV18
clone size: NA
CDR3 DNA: TGTGCCAGCTCAGTCTCACAGGGGAGTGGAAACACCATATATTTT
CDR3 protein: CASSVSQGSGNTIYF

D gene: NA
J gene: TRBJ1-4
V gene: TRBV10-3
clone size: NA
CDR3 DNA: TGTGCCATCAGTGTTGGGGGAACTAATGAAAAACTGTTTTTT
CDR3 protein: CAISVGGTNEKLFF

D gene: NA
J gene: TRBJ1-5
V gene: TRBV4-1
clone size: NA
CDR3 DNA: TGCGCCAGCAGCCAGGACCCCGGGCTCAATCAGCCCCAGCATTTT
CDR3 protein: CASSQDPGLNQPQHF

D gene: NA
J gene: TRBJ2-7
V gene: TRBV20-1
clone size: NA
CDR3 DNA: TGCAGTGCGGGGACACGGTACGAGCAGTACTTC
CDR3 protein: CSAGTRYEQYF

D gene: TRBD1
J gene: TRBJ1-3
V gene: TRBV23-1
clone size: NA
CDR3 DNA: TGCGCCAGCAGTTATTTCCCGGGACAGGGGGTTGCAGGAAACACCATATATTTT
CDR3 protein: CASSYFPGQGVAGNTIYF

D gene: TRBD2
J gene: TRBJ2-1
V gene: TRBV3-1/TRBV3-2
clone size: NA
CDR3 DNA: TGTGCCAGCAGCCAAGATTTAAGCGGGACTAGAAAGTACAATGAGCAGTTCTTC
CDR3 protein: CASSQDLSGTRKYNEQFF

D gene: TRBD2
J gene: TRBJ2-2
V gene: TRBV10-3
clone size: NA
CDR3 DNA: TGTGCCACCTCAGCGGGAGGGTATAACACCGGGGAGCTGTTTTTT
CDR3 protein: CATSAGGYNTGELFF

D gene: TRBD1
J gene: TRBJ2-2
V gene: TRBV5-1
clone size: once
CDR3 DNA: TGCGCCAGCAGCATGACAGGGGACACCGGGGAGCTGTTTTTT
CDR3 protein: CASSMTGDTGELFF

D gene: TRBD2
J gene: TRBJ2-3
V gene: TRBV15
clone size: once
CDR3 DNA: TGTGCCACCAGCAGGGGTACTAGCGAAAGCACAGATACGCAGTATTTT
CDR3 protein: CATSRGTSESTDTQYF

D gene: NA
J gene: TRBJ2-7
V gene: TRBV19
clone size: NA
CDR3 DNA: TGTGCCAGTAGTATACGCGGGTCCAGCTCTGGGTCGATTAAGGAGCAGTACTTC
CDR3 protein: CASSIRGSSSGSIKEQYF

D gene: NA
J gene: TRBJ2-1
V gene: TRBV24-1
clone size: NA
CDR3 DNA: TGTGCCACCAGTGATTTGCGGGGCAATGAGCAGTTCTTC
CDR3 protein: CATSDLRGNEQFF

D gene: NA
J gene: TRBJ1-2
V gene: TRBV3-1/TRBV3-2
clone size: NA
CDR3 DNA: TGTGCCAGCAGCCACTTAATCGGGGGGGCGAATAACTATGGCTACACCTTC
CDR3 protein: CASSHLIGGANNYGYTF

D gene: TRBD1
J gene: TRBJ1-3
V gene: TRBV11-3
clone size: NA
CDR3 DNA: TGTGCCAGCAGCTTAGATGACAGGGGAAGGACCAATCTGTCTGGAAACACCATATATTTT
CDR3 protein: CASSLDDRGRTNLSGNTIYF

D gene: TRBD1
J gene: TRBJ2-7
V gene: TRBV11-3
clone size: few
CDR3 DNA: TGTGCCAGCAGCCCCGGGACAGGCACCTACGAGCAGTACTTC
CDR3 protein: CASSPGTGTYEQYF

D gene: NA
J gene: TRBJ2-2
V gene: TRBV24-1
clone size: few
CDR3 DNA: TGTGCCACCAGTGATCCCGGGACCCTGAACACCGGGGAGCTGTTTTTT
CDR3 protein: CATSDPGTLNTGELFF

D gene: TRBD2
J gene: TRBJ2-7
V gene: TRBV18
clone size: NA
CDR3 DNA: TGTGCCAGCTCAGGACTAGCGGGAGACCACTACGAGCAGTACTTC
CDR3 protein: CASSGLAGDHYEQYF

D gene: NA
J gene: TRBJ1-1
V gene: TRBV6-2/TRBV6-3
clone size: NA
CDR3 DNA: TGTGCCAGCAGTTACACAGGGTTCACTGAAGCTTTCTTT
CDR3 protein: CASSYTGFTEAFF

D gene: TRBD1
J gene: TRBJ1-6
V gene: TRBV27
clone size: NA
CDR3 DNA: TGTGCCAGCAGTATCGACAGGGGCGATAATTCACCCCTCCACTTT
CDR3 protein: CASSIDRGDNSPLHF

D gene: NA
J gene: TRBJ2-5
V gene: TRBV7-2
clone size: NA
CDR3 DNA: TGTGCCAGCAGCTTAGGGGGCATGGCAGAGACCCAGTACTTC
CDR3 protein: CASSLGGMAETQYF

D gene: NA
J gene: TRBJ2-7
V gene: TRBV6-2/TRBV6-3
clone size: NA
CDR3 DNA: TGTGCCAGCAGTTCCCCGGCGGCGGGAAAGCCCGAGCAGTACTTC
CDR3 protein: CASSSPAAGKPEQYF

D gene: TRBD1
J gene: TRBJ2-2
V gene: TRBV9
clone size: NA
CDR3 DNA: TGTGCCAGCAGCGTCGGGACAGCCTCGTTCGCTGGGGAGCTGTTTTTT
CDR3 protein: CASSVGTASFAGELFF

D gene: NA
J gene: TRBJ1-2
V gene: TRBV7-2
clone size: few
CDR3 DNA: TGTGCCAGCAGCTTAGGGGCCGGCAGGACCTATGGCTACACCTTC
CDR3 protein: CASSLGAGRTYGYTF

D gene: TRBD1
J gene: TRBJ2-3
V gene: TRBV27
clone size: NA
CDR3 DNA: TGTGCCAGCAGTTTCCTAGGGGGCGCGAGGACAGATACGCAGTATTTT
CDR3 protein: CASSFLGGARTDTQYF

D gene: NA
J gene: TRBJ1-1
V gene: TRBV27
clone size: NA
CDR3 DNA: TGTGCCAGCATCAGTTGGGTGAACACTGAAGCTTTCTTT
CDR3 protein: CASISWVNTEAFF